Sequencing of this T cell receptor beta chain was carried out in a study of PD-L1 blockade in urothelial cancer. Across the study: Men with urothelial cancer arising in the bladder made up about 85% of the roughly 29 patients. Blood analysis was done at 3 weeks (second dose) and 6 weeks after treatment began. Median T cell yield from blood was 130,000 to 150,000.

Documented time point: peripheral blood 6 weeks after treatment start. In its sample, this clone was seen once. Its specificity is unknown. The data were produced by immunoSEQ multiplex PCR, yet TCRdb's version contains in-frame clones alone and is incomplete. The data hold under 55,000 clones, with approximately 82% observed a single time. Regarding the study as a whole: Where pretreatment blood TCR clonality fell below the median, better survival was predicted.

V lost 2 bases and J 0 bases, leaving 8 bases between the germline ends. Germline values: CDR1 SGHNT, CDR2 YENEEA. CDR3 length: 14 residues. The sequence derives from a man aged 55 to 70 with urothelial cancer. The starting material was PBMCs, obtained around atezolizumab (anti-PD-L1) treatment. V usage is TRBV11-3 and J usage is TRBJ2-7; D is unclear. The CDR3 loop reads CASSLIYSSYEQYF. In DNA, the CDR3 is TGTGCCAGCAGCTTAATATACAGCTCCTACGAGCAGTACTTC.